The 25 T cell receptor beta chains below come from one sample, sequenced in a study of T-cell reconstitution after alpha-beta-depleted transplantation in children. The TCRbeta library incorporated unique molecular identifiers. TCRdb re-called the PCR reads through MiXCR, storing one row per CDR3 protein. The repertoire holds about 440,000 distinct CDR3 sequences, with approximately 42% as singletons. The sample consisted of PBMCs, taken before TCRalphabeta/CD19-depleted stem cell transplant. The receptor set was obtained from a girl aged 2-9 years with aplastic anemia, due to receive a stem cell transplant.

This clonotype was seen only a few times. This chain uses TRBV9 with TRBJ2-1, with a tentative D call TRBD2 (5 bases). The CDR3 loop spans 13 amino acids. With 2 bases removed from V and 12 bases from J, the gap between germline ends came to 15 bases. Germline lookup yields CDR1 SGDLS and CDR2 YYNGEE. As DNA, the CDR3 is TGTGCCAGCAGCGTCGACGGGGAGCAGGTGCAGTTCTTC. It codes for CASSVDGEQVQFF.

In its sample, this clonotype was seen many times. The chain recombines TRBV5-1 with TRBJ2-3; 8 bases map to TRBD2. This CDR3 region has 16 residues. V shed 4 bases and J 2 bases; nucleotides not matched to a gene: 9. The germline V gene has CDR1 SGHRS and CDR2 YFSETQ. CDR3 region: CASSTWASGYTDTQYF. CDR3 nucleotide sequence: TGCGCCAGCAGCACCTGGGCTAGCGGGTACACAGATACGCAGTATTTT.

The rearrangement links TRBV28 to TRBJ1-2; 8 nucleotides line up with TRBD1. This CDR3 is 15 amino acids long. Germline V gene data show CDR1 as MDHEN and CDR2 as SYDVKM. The ends lost 6 bases at V and 4 bases at J; junction bases unmatched: 10. CDR3 in DNA: TGTGCCAGCAGACTTCAGGGGGCCGGAGGCTATGGCTACACCTTC. Its translation is CASRLQGAGGYGYTF.

The chain recombines TRBV7-9 with TRBJ2-1; TRBD2 aligns across 8 bases. J lost 6 bases, V lost 3 bases, and 1 base had no gene match. Germline CDR1 reads SEHNR; CDR2 reads FQNEAQ (reference sequence). The length of the CDR3 is 13 residues. The CDR3 DNA is TGTGCCAGCAGCTTGAGCGGGAGCAATGAGCAGTTCTTC. This sequence encodes CASSLSGSNEQFF.

The CDR3 loop reads CASSDSRRATNEKLFF. CDR3 sequence (DNA): TGTGCCAGCAGTGACTCGAGAAGGGCAACTAATGAAAAACTGTTTTTT. The chain combines TRBV6-4 with TRBJ1-4; D gene ambiguous. Germline V lookup: CDR1 MRHNA, CDR2 SNTAGT. The CDR3 sequence is 16 residues long. V lost 0 bases, J lost 0 bases, and 8 bases lay in between.

This rearrangement joins TRBV9 to TRBJ1-1, with D unresolved. This CDR3 has 13 residues. Trimming took 8 bases from V and 1 from J, leaving 12 bases between them. The germline CDR1 and CDR2 sequences are SGDLS and YYNGEE. As DNA, the CDR3 is TGTGCCAGGGTTCGGTTCGGGAACACTGAAGCTTTCTTT. Protein: CARVRFGNTEAFF.

This chain connects TRBV7-9 to TRBJ2-1, with no clear D. The V gene lost 5 bases and the J gene lost 4 bases, with 18 bases spanning the gap. This CDR3 has 16 residues. Per germline, CDR1 SEHNR and CDR2 FQNEAQ (reference sequence). The CDR3 loop is CASSLPLKWGYNEQFF. In DNA form, the CDR3 reads TGTGCCAGCAGCCTACCCCTGAAGTGGGGTTACAATGAGCAGTTCTTC.

Many counts were recorded for this clonotype. The rearrangement uses TRBV12-5 and TRBJ2-5; D is unresolved. The CDR3 is 13 residues long. Germline CDR1 reads LGHNT; CDR2 reads FRNRAP. V shed 0 bases and J shed 5 bases, with 7 bases lying between them. Here the CDR3 reads CASGLVPGETQYF. CDR3 DNA sequence: TGTGCTAGTGGTTTGGTACCCGGCGAGACCCAGTACTTC.

This clonotype was picked up many times. The V call is TRBV3-1, the J call TRBJ2-7; 10 bases line up with TRBD1. This CDR3 is 15 amino acids long. The germline CDR1 and CDR2 sequences are LGHDT and YNNKEL (reference sequence). The V segment lost 1 base and the J segment 2 bases; nucleotides outside the gene matches: 2. The CDR3 nucleotides are TGTGCCAGCAGCCAAGGCGGGACAGGGGCCTACGAGCAGTACTTC. Translation: CASSQGGTGAYEQYF.

This clonotype was counted a few times. This chain joins TRBV7-9 and TRBJ2-1, with TRBD2 as a possible D gene (6 bases). Germline loops: CDR1 SEHNR, CDR2 FQNEAQ (reference sequence). This CDR3 region has 16 residues. The germline V and J ends were trimmed by 5 bases and 7 bases, with 21 bases remaining between them. The CDR3 DNA reads as TGTGCCAGCAGCCTCTCGGGACTCACTGTACAGAATGAGCAGTTCTTC. Protein product: CASSLSGLTVQNEQFF.

Many counts were recorded for this clonotype. A read error may account for a junction end that differs from germline. The gene calls are TRBV7-3 and TRBJ1-1; D gene ambiguous. There are 14 residues in the CDR3. The germline gives CDR1 SGHTA, CDR2 FQGTGA. The CDR3, as DNA: TGTGCCAGCAGTTTAAGTGGAGGGAACACTGAAGCTTTCTTT. It encodes CASSLSGGNTEAFF.

This chain links TRBV11-1 with TRBJ2-7; D unresolved. Germline V lookup: CDR1 SGHAT, CDR2 FQDESV (reference sequence). The CDR3 length is 16 residues. The V end lost 5 bases, the J end lost 2 bases, and 19 bases lay between the germline ends. Here the CDR3 DNA reads TGTGCCAGCAGCCCCGGGTCTGGTACCCCTACCTACGAGCAGTACTTC. It encodes CASSPGSGTPTYEQYF.

This clonotype showed up just a few times. This chain joins TRBV5-1 and TRBJ2-7; D tentatively reads TRBD1 or TRBD2 (5 bases each). Germline lookup yields CDR1 SGHRS and CDR2 YFSETQ. This CDR3 spans 16 amino acids. Trimming left V 2 bases short and J 0 bases short, with 15 bases between. For the CDR3, the DNA is TGCGCCAGCAGCTTCAACCGGGACGGCCCCTCCTACGAGCAGTACTTC. The encoded protein is CASSFNRDGPSYEQYF.

The rearrangement links TRBV28 to TRBJ2-2; TRBD2 agrees at 7 bases. V dropped 6 bases and J dropped 3; count of bases not matched to a gene: 7. Germline V gene sequence: CDR1 MDHEN, CDR2 SYDVKM. CDR3 size: 15 residues. This CDR3 reads CASRKRLADTGELFF. In DNA, the CDR3 is TGTGCCAGCAGGAAAAGGCTAGCGGACACCGGGGAGCTGTTTTTT. The whole variable domain, remainder taken from reference TRBV28 and TRBJ2-2, is DVKVTQSSRYLVKRTGEKVFLECVQDMDHENMFWYRQDPGLGLRLIYFSYDVKMKEKGDIPEGYSVSREKKERFSLILESASTNQTSMYLCASRKRLADTGELFFGEGSRLTVL.

This clonotype was observed a few times. This sequence joins TRBV15 and TRBJ2-2, with a possible D match to TRBD1 (6 bases). V was clipped by 3 bases and J by 6 bases, with 20 bases between them. Germline loops: CDR1 LNHNV, CDR2 YYDKDF (reference sequence). The CDR3 is 17 amino acids. CDR3 coding DNA: TGTGCCACCAGCAGCTTTGCTCAGGGGAAGGACGCCGGGGAGCTGTTTTTT. As protein: CATSSFAQGKDAGELFF.

V usage is TRBV6-5 and J usage is TRBJ2-7, with a weak D call TRBD1 (7 bases). Germline V CDR1 and CDR2: MNHEY, SVGAGI. The CDR3 runs to 16 residues. V lost 5 bases and J lost 0, with 17 bases in between. The CDR3 sequence is CASSTTAGGSSYEQYF. The CDR3 DNA sequence: TGTGCCAGCAGTACTACGGCAGGGGGGAGCTCCTACGAGCAGTACTTC.

There are a few counts of this clonotype. This rearrangement joins TRBV20-1 to TRBJ1-2, with 7 bases fitting TRBD1. J lost 3 bases, V lost 6 bases, and 7 bases had no gene match. The CDR3 is 13 residues long. Germline V gene data show CDR1 as DFQATT and CDR2 as SNEGSKA (reference sequence). The CDR3 loop reads CSATGAGDYGYTF. CDR3 sequence (DNA): TGCAGTGCCACAGGGGCAGGAGACTATGGCTACACCTTC.

Relative to its sample, this clonotype is medium-sized. This chain uses TRBV20-1 with TRBJ1-4; D ambiguous. The germline V and J ends were trimmed by 3 bases and 3 bases, with 14 bases remaining between them. CDR1 and CDR2 from the germline V gene are DFQATT and SNEGSKA (reference sequence). CDR3 length equals 15 residues. CDR3 coding DNA: TGCAGTGCTAGGGATAGGACCGATCCTAATGAAAAACTGTTTTTT. Translating gives CSARDRTDPNEKLFF.

This clonotype was recorded many times. The chain joins TRBV4-3 to TRBJ1-5; the match to TRBD1 covers 7 bases. The ends lost 5 bases at V and 4 bases at J; junction bases unmatched: 5. The CDR3 consists of 14 residues. Germline assignment: CDR1 LGHNA and CDR2 YSLEER. The CDR3 DNA reads as TGCGCCAGCAGCTACAGGGGCGAGAATCAGCCCCAGCATTTT. Translated: CASSYRGENQPQHF.

This clonotype was counted a few times. This sequence joins TRBV7-6 and TRBJ2-7; 7 positions match TRBD2. The germline V gene encodes CDR1 SGHVS and CDR2 FNYEAQ. J was trimmed by 6 bases and V by 1 base; bases with no gene match: 3. This CDR3 comprises 13 residues. CDR3 bases: TGTGCCAGCAGCTTAGGGGGAGGGGTCGAGCAGTACTTC. Protein product: CASSLGGGVEQYF. Looking up the rest from reference TRBV7-6 and TRBJ2-7 gives the full variable domain: GAGVSQSPRYKVTKRGQDVALRCDPISGHVSLYWYRQALGQGPEFLTYFNYEAQQDKSGLPNDRFSAERPEGSISTLTIQRTEQRDSAMYRCASSLGGGVEQYFGPGTRLTVT.

The rearrangement uses TRBV19 and TRBJ1-1; 7 bases are shared with TRBD1. Germline V gene lookup returns CDR1 LNHDA and CDR2 SQIVND (reference sequence). Trimming cost V 8 bases and J 5 bases; bases outside gene matches: 8. The CDR3 runs 13 residues. CDR3 residues: CASSDRVGTEAFF. The CDR3, as DNA: TGTGCCAGTTCCGACAGGGTAGGGACTGAAGCTTTCTTT.

In this sample, this clonotype turned up many times. The chain uses TRBV3-1 and TRBJ2-1; TRBD2 matches at 12 bases. From germline, CDR1 is LGHDT and CDR2 YNNKEL (reference sequence). Unmatched junction bases numbered 4, after V lost 3 bases and J lost 1 base. The CDR3 extends over 17 amino acids. The CDR3 DNA sequence: TGTGCCAGCAGCCAGGAGGGACTAGCGGGTTCCTACAATGAGCAGTTCTTC. This codes for CASSQEGLAGSYNEQFF.

The chain is built from TRBV7-9 and TRBJ2-3; TRBD2 aligns across 13 bases. The germline V gene encodes CDR1 SEHNR and CDR2 FQNEAQ (reference sequence). After removal of 7 bases from V and 4 bases from J, the junction contained 11 bases not matched to a gene. CDR3 length: 17 amino acids. In DNA, the CDR3 is TGTGCCAGCACCTCGAGGGGGACTAGCGGGGACCCAGATACGCAGTATTTT. It is translated as CASTSRGTSGDPDTQYF.

At least ten counts were recorded for this clonotype. J is TRBJ2-2 and V is TRBV7-2, with a weak D call TRBD1 (5 bases). The CDR3 totals 16 residues. The V end was cut by 5 bases, the J end by 2 bases, with 15 bases between. The V gene's germline CDR1 is SGHTA and CDR2 FQGNSA. The CDR3 loop reads CASSPSLTVNTGELFF. The DNA for the CDR3 is TGTGCCAGCAGCCCTTCCTTGACAGTTAACACCGGGGAGCTGTTTTTT.

This clonotype was counted only a few times. The chain uses TRBV20-1 and TRBJ2-4; the match to TRBD2 covers 8 bases. The CDR3 has 13 residues. The germline gives CDR1 DFQATT, CDR2 SNEGSKA (reference sequence). In nucleotides, the CDR3 is TGCAGCTTACCGGGAGGGGTCAAAAACATTCAGTACTTC. Translating it yields CSLPGGVKNIQYF.